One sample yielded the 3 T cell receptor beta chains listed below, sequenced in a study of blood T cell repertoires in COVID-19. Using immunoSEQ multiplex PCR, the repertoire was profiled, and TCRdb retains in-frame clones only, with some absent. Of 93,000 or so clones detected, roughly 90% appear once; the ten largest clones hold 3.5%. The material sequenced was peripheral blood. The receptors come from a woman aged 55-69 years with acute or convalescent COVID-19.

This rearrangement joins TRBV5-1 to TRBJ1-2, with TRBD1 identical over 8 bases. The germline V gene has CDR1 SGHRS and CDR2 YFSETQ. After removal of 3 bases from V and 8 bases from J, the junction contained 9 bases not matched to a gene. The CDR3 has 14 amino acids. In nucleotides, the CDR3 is TGCGCCAGCAGCTCAGGGGGCCCCTCTCAAGGCTACACCTTC. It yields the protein CASSSGGPSQGYTF.

As DNA, the CDR3 is TGCGCCAGCAGTGCACCCCTCCGAGAGGGCGAAAAACTGTTTTTT. Translating it yields CASSAPLREGEKLFF. This rearrangement joins TRBV4-1 to TRBJ1-4; no clear D. The CDR3 covers 15 residues. The V and J ends lost 6 bases and 8 bases respectively, with 19 bases between them. Germline-derived CDR1 and CDR2 are MGHRA and YSYEKL.

The CDR3 region is CASSHGDRGMNTEAFF. As DNA, the CDR3 is TGTGCCAGCAGTCACGGGGACAGGGGGATGAACACTGAAGCTTTCTTT. This chain joins TRBV28 and TRBJ1-1; the match to TRBD1 covers 11 bases. V dropped 5 bases and J dropped 0; count of bases not matched to a gene: 5. The CDR3 covers 16 residues. From germline, CDR1 is MDHEN and CDR2 SYDVKM.